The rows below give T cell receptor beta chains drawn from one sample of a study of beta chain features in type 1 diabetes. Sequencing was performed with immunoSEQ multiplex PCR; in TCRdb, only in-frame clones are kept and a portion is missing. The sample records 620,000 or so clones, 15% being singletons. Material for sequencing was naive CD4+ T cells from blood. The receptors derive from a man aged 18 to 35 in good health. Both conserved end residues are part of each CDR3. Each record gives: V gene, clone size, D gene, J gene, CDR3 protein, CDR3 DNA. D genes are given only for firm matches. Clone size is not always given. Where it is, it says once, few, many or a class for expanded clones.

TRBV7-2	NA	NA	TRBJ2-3	CASSFSTDTQYF	TGTGCCAGCAGCTTTAGCACAGATACGCAGTATTTT
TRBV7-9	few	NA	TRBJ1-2	CASSGRYYGYTF	TGTGCCAGCTCTGGGCGCTACTATGGCTACACCTTC
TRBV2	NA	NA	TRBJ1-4	CASSGRLPGEKLFF	TGTGCCAGCAGTGGGAGGCTCCCGGGGGAAAAACTGTTTTTT
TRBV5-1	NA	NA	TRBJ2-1	CASSLGNGGSSYNEQFF	TGCGCCAGCAGCTTGGGCAATGGGGGGAGCTCCTACAATGAGCAGTTCTTC
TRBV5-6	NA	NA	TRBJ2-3	CASRWGLADTQYF	TGTGCCAGCAGGTGGGGACTCGCAGATACGCAGTATTTT
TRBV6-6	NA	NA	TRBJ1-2	CASSYSTSGYTF	TGTGCCAGCAGTTACTCGACGAGCGGCTACACCTTC
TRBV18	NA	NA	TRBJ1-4	CASSPEITTNEKLFF	TGTGCCAGCTCACCTGAGATTACAACTAATGAAAAACTGTTTTTT
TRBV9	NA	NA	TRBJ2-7	CASSFTTTSYEQYF	TGTGCCAGCAGCTTTACTACTACCTCCTACGAGCAGTACTTC
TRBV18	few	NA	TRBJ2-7	CASFQVRGYEQYF	TGTGCCAGCTTCCAAGTCAGGGGATACGAGCAGTACTTC
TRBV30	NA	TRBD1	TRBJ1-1	CAWTLRSTGRRNTEAFF	TGTGCCTGGACCCTAAGGTCGACAGGGCGTAGGAACACTGAAGCTTTCTTT
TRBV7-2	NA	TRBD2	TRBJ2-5	CASSWLAGAALNQETQYF	TGTGCCAGCAGCTGGCTAGCGGGAGCGGCCTTAAACCAAGAGACCCAGTACTTC
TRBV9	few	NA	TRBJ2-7	CASSVGGHPLNLYEQYF	TGTGCCAGCAGCGTAGGGGGACACCCGCTTAATCTGTACGAGCAGTACTTC
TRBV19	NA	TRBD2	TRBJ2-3	CASSTTSGDDTDTQYF	TGTGCCAGTAGTACGACTAGCGGGGACGACACAGATACGCAGTATTTT
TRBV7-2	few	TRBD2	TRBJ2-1	CASSLASGGAGEQFF	TGTGCCAGCAGCTTAGCTAGCGGGGGGGCTGGTGAGCAGTTCTTC
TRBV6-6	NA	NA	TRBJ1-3	CASTYEGTGNTIYF	TGTGCCAGCACTTACGAGGGGACTGGAAACACCATATATTTT
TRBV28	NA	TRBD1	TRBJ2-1	CASRRAGTGLRNEQFF	TGTGCCAGCAGGAGAGCCGGGACAGGGTTGAGAAATGAGCAGTTCTTC
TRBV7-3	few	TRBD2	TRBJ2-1	CASSPSGLAGGSSYNEQFF	TGTGCCAGCAGCCCGTCGGGACTAGCTGGAGGGAGCTCCTACAATGAGCAGTTCTTC
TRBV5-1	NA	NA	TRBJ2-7	CASSLVRGEFYEQYF	TGCGCCAGCAGCTTGGTGAGGGGAGAATTCTACGAGCAGTACTTC
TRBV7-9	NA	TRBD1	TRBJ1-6	CASNSAGTGGLSDSPLHF	TGTGCCAGCAATTCGGCCGGGACAGGGGGCCTCTCAGATTCACCCCTCCACTTT
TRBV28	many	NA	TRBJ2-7	CASSRQTGPSYEQYF	TGTGCCAGCAGCCGACAAACAGGGCCCTCCTACGAGCAGTACTTC
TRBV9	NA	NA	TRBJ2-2	CASSIRDTGELFF	TGTGCCAGCAGCATCAGGGACACCGGGGAGCTGTTTTTT
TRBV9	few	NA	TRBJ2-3	CASSVGGAYTDTQYF	TGTGCCAGCAGCGTAGGAGGGGCTTACACAGATACGCAGTATTTT
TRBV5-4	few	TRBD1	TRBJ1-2	CASSATGYGYTF	TGTGCCAGCAGCGCGACAGGGTATGGCTACACCTTC
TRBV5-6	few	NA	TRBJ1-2	CASSSENYYGYTF	TGTGCCAGCAGCTCTGAGAACTACTATGGCTACACCTTC
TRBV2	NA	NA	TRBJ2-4	CASSQREVKNIQYF	TGTGCCAGCAGTCAGAGGGAGGTCAAAAACATTCAGTACTTC
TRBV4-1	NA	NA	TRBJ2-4	CASSQQGWALAKNIQYF	TGCGCCAGCAGCCAACAGGGTTGGGCTTTGGCCAAAAACATTCAGTACTTC
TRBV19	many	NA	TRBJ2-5	CASSIDGGTQYF	TGTGCCAGTAGTATAGATGGAGGGACCCAGTACTTC
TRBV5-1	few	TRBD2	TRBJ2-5	CASSLDAAGYQETQYF	TGCGCCAGCAGCTTGGATGCAGCGGGGTACCAAGAGACCCAGTACTTC
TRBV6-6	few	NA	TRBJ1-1	CASSYRGADTEAFF	TGTGCCAGCAGTTACCGGGGGGCGGACACTGAAGCTTTCTTT
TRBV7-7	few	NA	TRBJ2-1	CASSSTGTRSTQFF	TGTGCTAGCAGCTCGACCGGGACACGAAGTACGCAGTTCTTC
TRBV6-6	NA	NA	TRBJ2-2	CASSYSKFPGELFF	TGTGCCAGCAGTTACTCGAAGTTTCCCGGGGAGCTGTTTTTT
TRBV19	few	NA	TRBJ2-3	CASTHRSTDTQYF	TGTGCCAGTACCCACAGGAGCACAGATACGCAGTATTTT
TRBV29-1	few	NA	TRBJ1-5	CSVGRQGDQPQHF	TGCAGCGTTGGCCGGCAGGGCGATCAGCCCCAGCATTTT
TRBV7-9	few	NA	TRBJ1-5	CASSFGGFERGNQPQHF	TGTGCCAGCAGCTTCGGGGGTTTTGAGAGGGGCAATCAGCCCCAGCATTTT
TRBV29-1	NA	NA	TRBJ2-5	CSALDRPQETQYF	TGCAGCGCCTTGGACCGCCCTCAAGAGACCCAGTACTTC
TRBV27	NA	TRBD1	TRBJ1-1	CASSTGGNTEAFF	TGTGCCAGCAGTACAGGGGGGAACACTGAAGCTTTCTTT
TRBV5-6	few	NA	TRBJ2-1	CASSLASNNEQFF	TGTGCCAGCAGCTTAGCCAGTAACAATGAGCAGTTCTTC
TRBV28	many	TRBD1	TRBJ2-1	CATGDRDDEQFF	TGTGCCACCGGGGACAGGGATGATGAGCAGTTCTTC
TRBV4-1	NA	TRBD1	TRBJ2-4	CASSHRDRGNIQYF	TGCGCCAGCAGCCACCGGGACAGGGGAAACATTCAGTACTTC
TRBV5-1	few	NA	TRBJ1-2	CASSLEWGRYGYTF	TGCGCCAGCAGCTTGGAATGGGGACGTTATGGCTACACCTTC
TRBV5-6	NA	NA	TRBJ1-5	CASSLAGTFNQPQHF	TGTGCCAGCAGCTTGGCAGGCACCTTCAATCAGCCCCAGCATTTT
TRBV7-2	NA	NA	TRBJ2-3	CASSYQRKLTSTDTQYF	TGTGCCAGCAGCTATCAGCGGAAACTTACTAGCACAGATACGCAGTATTTT
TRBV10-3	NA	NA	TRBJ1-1	CAIRSELNTEAFF	TGTGCCATCAGATCGGAGTTGAACACTGAAGCTTTCTTT
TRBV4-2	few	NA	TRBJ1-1	CASSQEVRAGTEAFF	TGTGCCAGCAGCCAAGAGGTCCGGGCGGGCACTGAAGCTTTCTTT
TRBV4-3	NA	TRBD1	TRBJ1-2	CASSQGGGQGRIYGYTF	TGCGCCAGCAGCCAAGGGGGGGGACAGGGCCGTATCTATGGCTACACCTTC
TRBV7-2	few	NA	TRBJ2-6	CASSDTRSSGANVLTF	TGTGCCAGCAGCGACACCAGGTCCTCTGGGGCCAACGTCCTGACTTTC
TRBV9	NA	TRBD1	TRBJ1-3	CASSGDRGRPEPSGNTIYF	TGTGCCAGCAGCGGCGACAGGGGGCGGCCGGAACCCTCTGGAAACACCATATATTTT
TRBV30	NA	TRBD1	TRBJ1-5	CAWSGGQGNQPQHF	TGTGCCTGGAGTGGGGGACAGGGGAATCAGCCCCAGCATTTT
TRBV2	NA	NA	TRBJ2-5	CASSPHGSDRTQYF	TGTGCCAGCAGTCCCCATGGGAGTGATAGGACCCAGTACTTC
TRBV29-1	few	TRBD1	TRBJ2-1	CSVESQTGWNEQFF	TGCAGCGTTGAATCTCAGACAGGGTGGAATGAGCAGTTCTTC
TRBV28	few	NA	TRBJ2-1	CASSPRPARRVNEQFF	TGTGCCAGCAGTCCCCGCCCGGCGCGGAGGGTAAATGAGCAGTTCTTC
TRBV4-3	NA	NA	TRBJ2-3	CASSQERAASDTQYF	TGCGCCAGCAGCCAAGAGAGGGCAGCCTCAGATACGCAGTATTTT
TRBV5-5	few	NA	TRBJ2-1	CASSLRAGHNEQFF	TGTGCCAGCAGCTTGCGGGCAGGTCACAATGAGCAGTTCTTC
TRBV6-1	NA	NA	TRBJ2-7	CASSPFYEQYF	TGTGCCAGCAGTCCATTTTACGAGCAGTACTTC
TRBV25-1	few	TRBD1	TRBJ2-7	CASSGTGGYEQYF	TGTGCCAGCAGTGGGACAGGGGGCTACGAGCAGTACTTC
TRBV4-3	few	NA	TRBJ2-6	CASSQGQSGANVLTF	TGCGCCAGCAGCCAAGGACAGTCTGGGGCCAACGTCCTGACTTTC
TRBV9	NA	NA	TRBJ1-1	CASSEQGPLLNTEAFF	TGTGCCAGCAGCGAGCAGGGTCCCCTTCTGAACACTGAAGCTTTCTTT
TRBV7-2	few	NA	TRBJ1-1	CASSLGGRLNTEAFF	TGTGCCAGCAGCTTAGGCGGCAGGTTGAACACTGAAGCTTTCTTT